The clone carrying this T cell receptor (beta chain) was observed once. Between the trimmed V and J ends, which lost 2 bases and 2 bases, there was a span of 19 bases. Germline V gene sequence: CDR1 SGHRS, CDR2 YFSETQ. The CDR3 is 17 residues long. This entry is derived from a study of blood T cell repertoires in COVID-19. Study summary: Both acute and convalescent COVID-19 samples were obtained from the United States, Italy and Spain. The cDNA or gDNA used as material had been derived from T cells, B-cell-depleted T cells, or PBMCs.

The authors' processing: The assay estimated nucleated cells by amplifying reference gene primers. Some clones are missing from TCRdb's copy, which holds only in-frame ones; the method was immunoSEQ multiplex PCR. The V and J calls and clone size were taken over from that table, and D and trimming were inferred from the DNA. This sample carries 100,000 or so clones, approximately 83% of them seen once, and the ten largest clones take about 3.8%. The source material was peripheral blood. V usage is TRBV5-1 and J usage is TRBJ1-1; D uncertain. This receptor was obtained from a man over 45 with acute or convalescent COVID-19. CDR3 nucleotide sequence: TGCGCCAGCAGCTTCGGGGTCGGGTTTTACCCAAACACTGAAGCTTTCTTT. Translation gives CASSFGVGFYPNTEAFF.